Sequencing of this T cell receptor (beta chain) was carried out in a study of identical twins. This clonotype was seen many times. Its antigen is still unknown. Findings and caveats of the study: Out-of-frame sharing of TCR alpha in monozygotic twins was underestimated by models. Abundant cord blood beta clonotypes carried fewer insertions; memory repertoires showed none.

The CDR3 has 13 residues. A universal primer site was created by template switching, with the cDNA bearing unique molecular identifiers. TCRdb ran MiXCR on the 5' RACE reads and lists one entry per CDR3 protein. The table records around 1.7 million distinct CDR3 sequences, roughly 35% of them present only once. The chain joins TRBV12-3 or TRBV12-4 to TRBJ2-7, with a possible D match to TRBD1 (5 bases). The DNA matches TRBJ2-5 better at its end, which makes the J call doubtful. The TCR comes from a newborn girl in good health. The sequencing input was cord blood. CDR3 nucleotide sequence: TGTGCCAGCAGTTTATGGACATGGGAGACCCAGTACTTC. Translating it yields CASSLWTWETQYF.